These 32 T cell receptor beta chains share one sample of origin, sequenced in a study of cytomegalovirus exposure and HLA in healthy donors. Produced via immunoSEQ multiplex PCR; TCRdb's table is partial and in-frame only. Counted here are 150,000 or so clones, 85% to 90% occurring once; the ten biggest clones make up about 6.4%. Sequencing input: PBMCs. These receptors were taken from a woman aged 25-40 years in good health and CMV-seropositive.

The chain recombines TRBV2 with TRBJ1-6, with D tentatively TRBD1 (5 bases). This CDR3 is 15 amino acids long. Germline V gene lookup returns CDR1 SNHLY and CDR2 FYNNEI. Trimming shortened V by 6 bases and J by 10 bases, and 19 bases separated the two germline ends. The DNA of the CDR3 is TGTGCCAGCAGCGTTCTTGGTCCCGGGGGATCACCCCTCCACTTT. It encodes CASSVLGPGGSPLHF.

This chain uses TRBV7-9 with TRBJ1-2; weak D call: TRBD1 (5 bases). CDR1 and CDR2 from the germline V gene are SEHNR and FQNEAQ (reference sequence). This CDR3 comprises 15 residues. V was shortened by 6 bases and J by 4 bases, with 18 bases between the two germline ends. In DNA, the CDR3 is TGTGCCAGCAGTTCGAATGTCGACAGATTCTATGGCTACACCTTC. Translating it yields CASSSNVDRFYGYTF.

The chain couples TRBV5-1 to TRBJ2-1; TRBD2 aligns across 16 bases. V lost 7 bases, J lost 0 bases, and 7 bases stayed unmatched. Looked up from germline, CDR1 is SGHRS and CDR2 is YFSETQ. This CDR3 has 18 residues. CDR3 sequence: CASASGTSGRASYNEQFF. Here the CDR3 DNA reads TGCGCCAGCGCTTCGGGGACTAGCGGGAGGGCCTCCTACAATGAGCAGTTCTTC.

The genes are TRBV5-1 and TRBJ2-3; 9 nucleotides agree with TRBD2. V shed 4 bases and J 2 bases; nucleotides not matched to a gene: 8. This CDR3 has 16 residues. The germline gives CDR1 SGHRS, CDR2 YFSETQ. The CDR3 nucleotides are TGCGCCAGCAGCAAGAAACTAGCGGGTAACACAGATACGCAGTATTTT. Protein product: CASSKKLAGNTDTQYF. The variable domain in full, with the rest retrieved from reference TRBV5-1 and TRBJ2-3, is KAGVTQTPRYLIKTRGQQVTLSCSPISGHRSVSWYQQTPGQGLQFLFEYFSETQRNKGNFPGRFSGRQFSNSRSEMNVSTLELGDSALYLCASSKKLAGNTDTQYFGPGTRLTVL.

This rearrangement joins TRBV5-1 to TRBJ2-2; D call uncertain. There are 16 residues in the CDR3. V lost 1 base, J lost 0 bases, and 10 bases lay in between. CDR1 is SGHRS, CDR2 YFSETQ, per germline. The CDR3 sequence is CASSLSILSNTGELFF. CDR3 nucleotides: TGCGCCAGCAGCTTGAGCATCTTATCGAACACCGGGGAGCTGTTTTTT. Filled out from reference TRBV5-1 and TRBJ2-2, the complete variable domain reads KAGVTQTPRYLIKTRGQQVTLSCSPISGHRSVSWYQQTPGQGLQFLFEYFSETQRNKGNFPGRFSGRQFSNSRSEMNVSTLELGDSALYLCASSLSILSNTGELFFGEGSRLTVL.

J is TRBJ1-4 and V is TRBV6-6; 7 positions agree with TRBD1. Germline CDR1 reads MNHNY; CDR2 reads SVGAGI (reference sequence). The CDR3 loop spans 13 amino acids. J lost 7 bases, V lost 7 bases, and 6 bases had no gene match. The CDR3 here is CASTNRGGEKLFF. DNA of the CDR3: TGTGCCAGCACGAACAGGGGAGGTGAAAAACTGTTTTTT.

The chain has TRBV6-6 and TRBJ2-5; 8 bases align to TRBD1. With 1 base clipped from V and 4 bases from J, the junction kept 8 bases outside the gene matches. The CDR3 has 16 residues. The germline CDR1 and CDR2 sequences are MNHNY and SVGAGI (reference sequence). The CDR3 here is CASSYFGQGRVETQYF. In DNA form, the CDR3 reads TGTGCCAGCAGTTACTTCGGACAGGGCAGGGTAGAGACCCAGTACTTC.

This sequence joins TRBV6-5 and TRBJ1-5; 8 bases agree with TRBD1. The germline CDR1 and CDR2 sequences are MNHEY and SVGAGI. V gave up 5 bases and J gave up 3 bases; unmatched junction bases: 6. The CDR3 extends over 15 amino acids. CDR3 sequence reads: CASSPDRALNQPQHF. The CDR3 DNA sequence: TGTGCCAGCAGTCCGGACAGGGCCCTCAATCAGCCCCAGCATTTT.

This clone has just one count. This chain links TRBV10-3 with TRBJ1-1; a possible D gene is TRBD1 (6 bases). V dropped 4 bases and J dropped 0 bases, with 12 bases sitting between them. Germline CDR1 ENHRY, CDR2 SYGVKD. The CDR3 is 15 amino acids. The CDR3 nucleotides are TGTGCCATCAGTGTCCCAGGGGATATGAACACTGAAGCTTTCTTT. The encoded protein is CAISVPGDMNTEAFF.

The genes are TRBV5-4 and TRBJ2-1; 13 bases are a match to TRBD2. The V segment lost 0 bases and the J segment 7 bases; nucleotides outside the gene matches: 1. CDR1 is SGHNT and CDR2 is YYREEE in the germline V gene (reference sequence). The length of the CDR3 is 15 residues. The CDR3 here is CASSLGGLAGNEQFF. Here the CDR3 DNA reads TGTGCCAGCAGCTTGGGGGGACTAGCGGGAAATGAGCAGTTCTTC.

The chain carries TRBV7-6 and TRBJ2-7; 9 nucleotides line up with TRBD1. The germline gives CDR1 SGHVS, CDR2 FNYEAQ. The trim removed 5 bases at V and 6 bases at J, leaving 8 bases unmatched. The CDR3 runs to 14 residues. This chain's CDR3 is CASSPRTGESEQYF. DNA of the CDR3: TGTGCCAGCAGCCCACGGACAGGGGAAAGCGAGCAGTACTTC.

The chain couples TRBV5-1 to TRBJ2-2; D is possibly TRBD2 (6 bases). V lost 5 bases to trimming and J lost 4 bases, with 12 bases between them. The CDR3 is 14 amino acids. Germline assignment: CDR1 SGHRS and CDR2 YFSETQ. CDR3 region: CASRLPGSTGELFF. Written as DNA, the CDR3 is TGCGCCAGCAGGCTACCCGGGAGCACCGGGGAGCTGTTTTTT.

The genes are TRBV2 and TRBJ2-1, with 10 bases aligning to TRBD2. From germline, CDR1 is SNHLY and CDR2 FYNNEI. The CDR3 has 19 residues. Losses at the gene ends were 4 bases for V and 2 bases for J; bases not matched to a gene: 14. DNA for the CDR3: TGTGCCAGCAGTGTGGTTCTAGCGGGGGCCGAAAAGACCTACAATGAGCAGTTCTTC. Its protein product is CASSVVLAGAEKTYNEQFF.

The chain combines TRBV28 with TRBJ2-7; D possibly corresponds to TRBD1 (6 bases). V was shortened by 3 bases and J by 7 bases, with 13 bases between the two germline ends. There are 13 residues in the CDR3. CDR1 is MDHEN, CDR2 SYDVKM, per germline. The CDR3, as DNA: TGTGCCAGCAGTTTTGAGCAGGGGAGAGAGCAGTACTTC. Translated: CASSFEQGREQYF.

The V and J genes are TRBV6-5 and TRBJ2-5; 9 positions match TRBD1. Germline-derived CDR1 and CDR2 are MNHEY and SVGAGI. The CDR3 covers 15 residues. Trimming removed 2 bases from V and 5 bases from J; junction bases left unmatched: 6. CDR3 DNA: TGTGCCAGCAGTTACGGGACAGGGAGAGTCGAGACCCAGTACTTC. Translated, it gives CASSYGTGRVETQYF.

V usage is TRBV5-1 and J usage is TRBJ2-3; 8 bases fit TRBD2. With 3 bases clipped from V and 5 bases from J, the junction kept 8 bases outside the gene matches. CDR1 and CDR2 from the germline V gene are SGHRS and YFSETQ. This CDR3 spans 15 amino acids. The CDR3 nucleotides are TGCGCCAGCAGCTCCATAGCGGGACGGGTAGATACGCAGTATTTT. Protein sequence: CASSSIAGRVDTQYF.

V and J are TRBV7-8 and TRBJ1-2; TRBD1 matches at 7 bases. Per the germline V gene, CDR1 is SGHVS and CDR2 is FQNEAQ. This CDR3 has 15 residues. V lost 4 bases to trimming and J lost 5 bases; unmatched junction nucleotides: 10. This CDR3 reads CASSSADRRGYGYTF. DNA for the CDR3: TGTGCCAGCAGCTCGGCGGACAGGAGGGGTTATGGCTACACCTTC. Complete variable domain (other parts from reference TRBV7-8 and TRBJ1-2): GAGVSQSPRYKVAKRGQDVALRCDPISGHVSLFWYQQALGQGPEFLTYFQNEAQLDKSGLPSDRFFAERPEGSVSTLKIQRTQQEDSAVYLCASSSADRRGYGYTFGSGTRLTVV.

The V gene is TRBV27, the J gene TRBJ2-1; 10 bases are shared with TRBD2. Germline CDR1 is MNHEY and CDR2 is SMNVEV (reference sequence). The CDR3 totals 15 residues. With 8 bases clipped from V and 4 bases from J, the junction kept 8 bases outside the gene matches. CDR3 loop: CASGRASGGYNEQFF. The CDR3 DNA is TGTGCCAGCGGCCGAGCTAGCGGGGGATACAATGAGCAGTTCTTC.

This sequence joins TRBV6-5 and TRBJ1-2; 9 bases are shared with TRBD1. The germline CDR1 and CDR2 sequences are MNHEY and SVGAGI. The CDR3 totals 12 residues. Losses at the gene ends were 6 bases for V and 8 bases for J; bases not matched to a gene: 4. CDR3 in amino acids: CASSTGGWGYTF. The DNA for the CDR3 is TGTGCCAGCAGCACAGGGGGCTGGGGCTACACCTTC.

CDR3 region: CASSPRRASYNEQFF. CDR3 nucleotides: TGTGCCAGCTCACCAAGAAGAGCCTCCTACAATGAGCAGTTCTTC. This chain connects TRBV18 to TRBJ2-1; no clear D. This CDR3 contains 15 residues. Trimming took off 2 bases at V and 0 bases at J, with 8 bases between the two ends. CDR1 and CDR2 from the germline V gene are KGHSH and LQKENI.

The CDR3 DNA follows: TGTGCCAGCAGCGTAATAGGGGGAGATGGCTACACCTTC. It translates to CASSVIGGDGYTF. The chain employs TRBV9 and TRBJ1-2; a possible D gene is TRBD1 (6 bases). In germline, CDR1 is SGDLS, CDR2 YYNGEE. The V and J ends lost 1 base and 6 bases respectively, with 10 bases between them. The CDR3 loop spans 13 amino acids.

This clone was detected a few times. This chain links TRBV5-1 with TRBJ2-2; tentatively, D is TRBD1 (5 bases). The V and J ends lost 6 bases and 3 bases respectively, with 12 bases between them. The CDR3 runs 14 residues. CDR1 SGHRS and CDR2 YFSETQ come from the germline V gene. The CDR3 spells CASTVTVHTGELFF. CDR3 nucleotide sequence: TGCGCCAGCACAGTGACAGTTCACACCGGGGAGCTGTTTTTT.

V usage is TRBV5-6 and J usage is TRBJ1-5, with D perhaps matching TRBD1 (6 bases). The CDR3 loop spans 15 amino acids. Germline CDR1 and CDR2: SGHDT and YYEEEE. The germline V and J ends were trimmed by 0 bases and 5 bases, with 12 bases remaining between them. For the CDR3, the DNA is TGTGCCAGCAGCTTGGTGGGGGGGCCGGATCAGCCCCAGCATTTT. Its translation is CASSLVGGPDQPQHF.

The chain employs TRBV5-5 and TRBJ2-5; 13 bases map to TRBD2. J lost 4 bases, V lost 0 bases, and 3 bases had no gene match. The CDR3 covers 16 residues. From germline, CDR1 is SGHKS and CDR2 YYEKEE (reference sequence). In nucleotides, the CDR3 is TGTGCCAGCAGCTTGGAACTAGCGGGGGGGCGAGAGACCCAGTACTTC. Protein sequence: CASSLELAGGRETQYF.

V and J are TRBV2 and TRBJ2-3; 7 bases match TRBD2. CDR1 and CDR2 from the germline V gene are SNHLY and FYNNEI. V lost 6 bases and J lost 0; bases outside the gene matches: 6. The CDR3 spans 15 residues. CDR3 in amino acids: CASRGSGSSTDTQYF. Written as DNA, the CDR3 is TGTGCCAGCAGGGGTAGCGGGTCTAGCACAGATACGCAGTATTTT.

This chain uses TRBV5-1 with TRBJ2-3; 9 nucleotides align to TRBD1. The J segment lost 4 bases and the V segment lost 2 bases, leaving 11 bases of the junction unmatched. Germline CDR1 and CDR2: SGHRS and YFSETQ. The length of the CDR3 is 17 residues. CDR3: CASSLRNRDRVPDTQYF. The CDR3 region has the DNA TGCGCCAGCAGCTTAAGGAACCGGGACAGGGTGCCAGATACGCAGTATTTT.

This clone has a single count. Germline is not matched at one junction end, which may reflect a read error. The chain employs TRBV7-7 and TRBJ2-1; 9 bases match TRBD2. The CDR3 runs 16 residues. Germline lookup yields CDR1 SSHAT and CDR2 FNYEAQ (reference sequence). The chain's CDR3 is CASSLDLRGGGNEQFF. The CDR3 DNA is TGTGCTAGCAGCTTAGATTTGCGGGGGGGCGGCAATGAGCAGTTCTTC.

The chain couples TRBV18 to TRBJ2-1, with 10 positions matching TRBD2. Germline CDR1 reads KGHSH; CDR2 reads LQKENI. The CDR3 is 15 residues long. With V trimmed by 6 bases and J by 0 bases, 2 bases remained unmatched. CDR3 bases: TGTGCCAGCTCTCCTAGCGGGGGCTCCTACAATGAGCAGTTCTTC. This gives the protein CASSPSGGSYNEQFF.

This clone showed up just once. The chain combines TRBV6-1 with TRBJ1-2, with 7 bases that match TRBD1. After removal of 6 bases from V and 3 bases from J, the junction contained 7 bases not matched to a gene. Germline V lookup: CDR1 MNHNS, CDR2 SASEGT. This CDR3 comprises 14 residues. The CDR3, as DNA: TGTGCCAGCAGAAAACGACAGGGCGACTATGGCTACACCTTC. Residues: CASRKRQGDYGYTF.

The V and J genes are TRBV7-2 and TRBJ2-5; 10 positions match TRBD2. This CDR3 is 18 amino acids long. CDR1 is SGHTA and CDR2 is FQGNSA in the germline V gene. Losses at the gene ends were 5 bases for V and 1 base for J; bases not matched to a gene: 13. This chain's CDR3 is CASSPQPSGGALQETQYF. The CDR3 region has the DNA TGTGCCAGCAGCCCCCAGCCTAGCGGGGGTGCCCTCCAAGAGACCCAGTACTTC.

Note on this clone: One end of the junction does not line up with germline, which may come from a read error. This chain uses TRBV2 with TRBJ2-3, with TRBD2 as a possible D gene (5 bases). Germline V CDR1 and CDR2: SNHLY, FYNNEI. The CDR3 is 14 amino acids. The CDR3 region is CASNMAASTDTQYF. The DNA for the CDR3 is TGTGCCAGCAATATGGCTGCTAGCACGGATACGCAGTATTTT.

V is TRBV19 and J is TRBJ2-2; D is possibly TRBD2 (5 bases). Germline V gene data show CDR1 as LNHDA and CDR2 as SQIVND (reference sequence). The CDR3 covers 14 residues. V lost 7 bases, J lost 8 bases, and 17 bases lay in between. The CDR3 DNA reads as TGTGCCAGTACTCCAACTAGAATAGCGGGGGAGCTGTTTTTT. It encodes CASTPTRIAGELFF.